The rows below give T cell receptor beta chains drawn from one sample of a study of T cell changes during pregnancy in multiple sclerosis. Profiling relied on immunoSEQ multiplex PCR, and the TCRdb table lists in-frame clones only, not all of them. Among around 50,000 clones listed, under 95% were seen once. The material was CD4+ T cells from peripheral blood mononuclear cells, obtained in the second trimester of pregnancy. Source of these receptors: a female donor with multiple sclerosis, enrolled in a pregnancy study. Both conserved end residues are part of each CDR3. Each record gives: V gene, clone size, D gene, J gene, CDR3 protein, CDR3 DNA. The D gene is left open where the match is weak. Where a row states a size, it is once, few, many or the class of an expanded clone; other rows omit it.

v_call: TRBV30; clone_size: few; d_call: -; j_call: TRBJ2-5; cdr3_aa: CAWSRRGGETQYF; cdr3_nt: TGTGCCTGGAGCCGCAGGGGCGGGGAGACCCAGTACTTC
v_call: TRBV6-5; clone_size: -; d_call: TRBD1; j_call: TRBJ1-2; cdr3_aa: CASSYKGAGGYTF; cdr3_nt: TGTGCCAGCAGTTACAAGGGGGCAGGAGGCTACACCTTC
v_call: TRBV5-1; clone_size: -; d_call: TRBD2; j_call: TRBJ2-1; cdr3_aa: CASSLAASGSLNEQFF; cdr3_nt: TGCGCCAGCAGCTTGGCGGCTAGCGGGTCCCTCAATGAGCAGTTCTTC
v_call: TRBV23-1; clone_size: -; d_call: TRBD1; j_call: TRBJ2-2; cdr3_aa: CASSHRRDRLDTGELFF; cdr3_nt: TGCGCCAGCAGTCATCGAAGGGACAGGTTAGATACCGGGGAGCTGTTTTTT
v_call: TRBV7-8; clone_size: -; d_call: -; j_call: TRBJ2-5; cdr3_aa: CASSLGDRAGLATQYF; cdr3_nt: TGTGCCAGCAGCTTAGGGGATCGGGCAGGGCTCGCGACCCAGTACTTC
v_call: TRBV6-5; clone_size: -; d_call: -; j_call: TRBJ1-2; cdr3_aa: CASSYFFAGGYGYTF; cdr3_nt: TGTGCCAGCAGTTACTTTTTTGCGGGAGGGTATGGCTACACCTTC
v_call: TRBV30; clone_size: once; d_call: TRBD1; j_call: TRBJ1-2; cdr3_aa: CAWSVQHRGGYGYTF; cdr3_nt: TGTGCCTGGAGTGTCCAACACAGGGGAGGCTATGGCTACACCTTC
v_call: TRBV30; clone_size: -; d_call: -; j_call: TRBJ1-4; cdr3_aa: CAWSRADSKNEKLFF; cdr3_nt: TGTGCCTGGAGTCGGGCGGACAGCAAAAATGAAAAACTGTTTTTT
v_call: TRBV4-1; clone_size: -; d_call: -; j_call: TRBJ1-4; cdr3_aa: CASSLDGGKDEKLFF; cdr3_nt: TGCGCCAGCAGCCTGGACGGGGGGAAGGATGAAAAACTGTTTTTT
v_call: TRBV9; clone_size: -; d_call: -; j_call: TRBJ2-3; cdr3_aa: CASAGRPGTDTQYF; cdr3_nt: TGTGCCAGTGCGGGTCGGCCTGGCACAGATACGCAGTATTTT
v_call: TRBV28; clone_size: -; d_call: -; j_call: TRBJ1-5; cdr3_aa: CASSSQGNQPQHF; cdr3_nt: TGTGCCAGCAGTTCCCAGGGTAATCAGCCCCAGCATTTT
v_call: TRBV18; clone_size: once; d_call: -; j_call: TRBJ1-4; cdr3_aa: CASSPPGYHEKLFF; cdr3_nt: TGTGCCAGCTCACCCCCAGGGTATCATGAAAAACTGTTTTTT
v_call: TRBV6-1; clone_size: -; d_call: TRBD1; j_call: TRBJ1-1; cdr3_aa: CASSVSGTGVRAFF; cdr3_nt: TGTGCCAGCAGTGTTTCCGGGACAGGGGTTCGGGCTTTCTTT
v_call: TRBV27; clone_size: -; d_call: -; j_call: TRBJ2-4; cdr3_aa: CASSSRWRDKNIQYF; cdr3_nt: TGTGCCAGCAGTTCGAGGTGGCGGGACAAAAACATTCAGTACTTC
v_call: TRBV5-1; clone_size: -; d_call: TRBD1; j_call: TRBJ2-7; cdr3_aa: CASSWAGQGSYEQYF; cdr3_nt: TGCGCCAGCAGCTGGGCGGGACAGGGGAGCTACGAGCAGTACTTC
v_call: TRBV7-7; clone_size: -; d_call: TRBD2; j_call: TRBJ2-1; cdr3_aa: CASSSIPGLAGRNEQFF; cdr3_nt: TGTGCCAGCAGCTCCATTCCGGGACTAGCGGGGAGGAATGAGCAGTTCTTC
v_call: TRBV6-1; clone_size: -; d_call: -; j_call: TRBJ1-2; cdr3_aa: CASSQAGANYGYTF; cdr3_nt: TGTGCCAGCAGCCAGGCAGGGGCTAACTATGGCTACACCTTC
v_call: TRBV7-6; clone_size: -; d_call: TRBD1; j_call: TRBJ2-3; cdr3_aa: CASSLWPGGVTDTQYF; cdr3_nt: TGTGCCAGCAGCTTATGGCCAGGGGGAGTCACAGATACGCAGTATTTT
v_call: TRBV19; clone_size: -; d_call: -; j_call: TRBJ2-1; cdr3_aa: CASGRGLDEQFF; cdr3_nt: TGTGCCAGTGGGAGGGGGTTGGATGAGCAGTTCTTC
v_call: TRBV28; clone_size: -; d_call: -; j_call: TRBJ2-7; cdr3_aa: CASSLFRVRYEQYF; cdr3_nt: TGTGCCAGCAGTTTATTTCGTGTCAGATACGAGCAGTACTTC
v_call: TRBV6-5; clone_size: -; d_call: -; j_call: TRBJ2-5; cdr3_aa: CASAKGREETQYF; cdr3_nt: TGTGCCAGCGCCAAGGGCAGGGAAGAGACCCAGTACTTC
v_call: TRBV19; clone_size: -; d_call: -; j_call: TRBJ2-5; cdr3_aa: CASSMSDREGEETQYF; cdr3_nt: TGTGCCAGTAGTATGTCGGACAGGGAGGGGGAAGAGACCCAGTACTTC
v_call: TRBV7-6; clone_size: -; d_call: -; j_call: TRBJ2-5; cdr3_aa: CASSLQQGSAGTQYF; cdr3_nt: TGTGCCAGCAGCTTACAGCAGGGATCGGCAGGGACCCAGTACTTC
v_call: TRBV6-6; clone_size: -; d_call: TRBD1; j_call: TRBJ1-5; cdr3_aa: CASSSTGVSNQPQHF; cdr3_nt: TGTGCCAGCAGTTCGACAGGGGTCAGCAATCAGCCCCAGCATTTT
v_call: TRBV27; clone_size: -; d_call: TRBD1; j_call: TRBJ2-7; cdr3_aa: CASSSSRQGRGYEQYF; cdr3_nt: TGTGCCAGCAGTTCCTCCCGACAGGGTAGAGGCTACGAGCAGTACTTC
v_call: TRBV9; clone_size: -; d_call: -; j_call: TRBJ2-2; cdr3_aa: CASSVAGRGGELFF; cdr3_nt: TGTGCCAGCAGCGTAGCCGGGAGAGGCGGGGAGCTGTTTTTT
v_call: TRBV19; clone_size: -; d_call: TRBD2; j_call: TRBJ2-5; cdr3_aa: CASSSLTSGRRMETQYF; cdr3_nt: TGTGCCAGTAGTAGCCTGACTAGCGGGAGACGGATGGAGACCCAGTACTTC
v_call: TRBV14; clone_size: -; d_call: -; j_call: TRBJ2-1; cdr3_aa: CASSYLSPPGYNEQFF; cdr3_nt: TGTGCCAGCAGCTACCTCTCTCCCCCCGGGTACAATGAGCAGTTCTTC
v_call: TRBV5-1; clone_size: -; d_call: -; j_call: TRBJ2-5; cdr3_aa: CASSFELGAQETQYF; cdr3_nt: TGCGCCAGCAGCTTCGAGCTGGGGGCACAAGAGACCCAGTACTTC
v_call: TRBV6-1; clone_size: -; d_call: -; j_call: TRBJ1-4; cdr3_aa: CASSASTNEKLFF; cdr3_nt: TGTGCCAGCAGTGCATCAACTAATGAAAAACTGTTTTTT
v_call: TRBV19; clone_size: -; d_call: -; j_call: TRBJ2-2; cdr3_aa: CASHPAGFNTGELFF; cdr3_nt: TGTGCCAGTCACCCCGCCGGGTTTAACACCGGGGAGCTGTTTTTT
v_call: TRBV6-1; clone_size: -; d_call: -; j_call: TRBJ2-2; cdr3_aa: CASSEDGHYGELFF; cdr3_nt: TGTGCCAGCAGTGAAGATGGACACTACGGGGAGCTGTTTTTT
v_call: TRBV5-8; clone_size: -; d_call: -; j_call: TRBJ1-5; cdr3_aa: CASSFGQSNQPQHF; cdr3_nt: TGTGCCAGCAGCTTTGGGCAGAGCAATCAGCCCCAGCATTTT
v_call: TRBV30; clone_size: once; d_call: -; j_call: TRBJ1-6; cdr3_aa: CAWRLRGFDSPLHF; cdr3_nt: TGTGCCTGGAGGTTACGGGGATTCGATTCACCCCTCCACTTT
v_call: TRBV5-1; clone_size: -; d_call: -; j_call: TRBJ1-5; cdr3_aa: CASSFGLEGNQPQHF; cdr3_nt: TGCGCCAGCAGCTTTGGACTGGAGGGCAATCAGCCCCAGCATTTT
v_call: TRBV4-2; clone_size: -; d_call: -; j_call: TRBJ2-7; cdr3_aa: CASSQSRGLFYEQYF; cdr3_nt: TGTGCCAGCAGCCAATCAAGGGGCCTGTTCTACGAGCAGTACTTC
v_call: TRBV5-8; clone_size: -; d_call: -; j_call: TRBJ2-2; cdr3_aa: CASSSRTGRVNTGELFF; cdr3_nt: TGTGCCAGCAGCTCTCGGACAGGGAGGGTGAACACCGGGGAGCTGTTTTTT
v_call: TRBV29-1; clone_size: once; d_call: TRBD2; j_call: TRBJ2-1; cdr3_aa: CSVEKASGRANEQFF; cdr3_nt: TGCAGCGTTGAAAAGGCTAGCGGGAGGGCCAATGAGCAGTTCTTC
v_call: TRBV29-1; clone_size: -; d_call: TRBD1; j_call: TRBJ1-4; cdr3_aa: CSVRQQGAAEKLFF; cdr3_nt: TGCAGCGTGAGGCAACAGGGGGCAGCGGAAAAACTGTTTTTT
v_call: TRBV6-1; clone_size: -; d_call: -; j_call: TRBJ1-4; cdr3_aa: CASRDRFNEKLFF; cdr3_nt: TGTGCCAGCAGGGACAGATTTAATGAAAAACTGTTTTTT
v_call: TRBV4-2; clone_size: -; d_call: -; j_call: TRBJ2-2; cdr3_aa: CASSQAGLRPGELFF; cdr3_nt: TGTGCCAGCAGCCAAGCGGGACTCAGACCCGGGGAGCTGTTTTTT
v_call: TRBV5-5; clone_size: -; d_call: -; j_call: TRBJ2-7; cdr3_aa: CASSLAGKLNEQYF; cdr3_nt: TGTGCCAGCAGCTTGGCAGGGAAGTTGAACGAGCAGTACTTC
v_call: TRBV5-1; clone_size: -; d_call: TRBD2; j_call: TRBJ2-3; cdr3_aa: CASKWAGGPLADTQYF; cdr3_nt: TGCGCCAGCAAGTGGGCGGGAGGGCCTCTTGCGGATACGCAGTATTTT
v_call: TRBV18; clone_size: -; d_call: TRBD1; j_call: TRBJ1-5; cdr3_aa: CASSPPRGRGQPQHF; cdr3_nt: TGTGCCAGCTCACCTCCGAGGGGGCGCGGTCAGCCCCAGCATTTT
v_call: TRBV28; clone_size: -; d_call: TRBD2; j_call: TRBJ2-3; cdr3_aa: CASRVTSGSTQYF; cdr3_nt: TGTGCCAGCCGAGTGACTAGCGGGAGTACGCAGTATTTT
v_call: TRBV29-1; clone_size: -; d_call: -; j_call: TRBJ2-7; cdr3_aa: CSVEVGSYEQYF; cdr3_nt: TGCAGCGTTGAAGTCGGTTCCTACGAGCAGTACTTC
v_call: TRBV30; clone_size: -; d_call: TRBD2; j_call: TRBJ2-3; cdr3_aa: CAWGSGGLTDTQYF; cdr3_nt: TGTGCCTGGGGAAGCGGGGGACTCACAGATACGCAGTATTTT
v_call: TRBV5-4; clone_size: -; d_call: TRBD2; j_call: TRBJ2-1; cdr3_aa: CASSRPRVGSGTSGRYEQFF; cdr3_nt: TGTGCCAGCTCCAGACCCAGGGTAGGTTCGGGGACTAGCGGGAGGTATGAGCAGTTCTTC
v_call: TRBV4-1; clone_size: -; d_call: -; j_call: TRBJ2-5; cdr3_aa: CASSQEAPSGEETQYF; cdr3_nt: TGCGCCAGCAGCCAAGAGGCCCCAAGCGGAGAAGAGACCCAGTACTTC
v_call: TRBV5-6; clone_size: -; d_call: TRBD1; j_call: TRBJ2-7; cdr3_aa: CASSLGDRASYEQYF; cdr3_nt: TGTGCCAGCAGCTTGGGCGACAGGGCCTCCTACGAGCAGTACTTC
v_call: TRBV23-1; clone_size: -; d_call: -; j_call: TRBJ1-2; cdr3_aa: CASSQLQSYGYTF; cdr3_nt: TGCGCCAGCAGTCAACTACAGAGCTATGGCTACACCTTC
v_call: TRBV10-3; clone_size: -; d_call: -; j_call: TRBJ1-1; cdr3_aa: CAIKDFLNTEAFF; cdr3_nt: TGTGCCATCAAGGACTTTTTGAACACTGAAGCTTTCTTT
v_call: TRBV30; clone_size: few; d_call: -; j_call: TRBJ1-1; cdr3_aa: CAWIPNGRGMNTEAFF; cdr3_nt: TGTGCCTGGATCCCTAACGGGAGGGGCATGAACACTGAAGCTTTCTTT
v_call: TRBV4-1; clone_size: -; d_call: -; j_call: TRBJ1-6; cdr3_aa: CASSQAGNSPLHF; cdr3_nt: TGCGCCAGCAGCCAAGCGGGTAATTCACCCCTCCACTTT
v_call: TRBV11-2; clone_size: once; d_call: -; j_call: TRBJ2-1; cdr3_aa: CASSVLQGGGGEQFF; cdr3_nt: TGTGCCAGCAGCGTCCTACAGGGAGGAGGGGGCGAGCAGTTCTTC
v_call: TRBV19; clone_size: -; d_call: TRBD1; j_call: TRBJ1-2; cdr3_aa: CASRLGTVGGYTF; cdr3_nt: TGTGCCAGTAGGCTGGGGACAGTGGGCGGCTACACCTTC
v_call: TRBV11-1; clone_size: -; d_call: -; j_call: TRBJ2-3; cdr3_aa: CASSPRDTQYF; cdr3_nt: TGTGCCAGCAGCCCCAGAGATACGCAGTATTTT